A single sample gave rise to the 7 T cell receptor beta chains below, sequenced in a study of T cells in Graves' hyperthyroidism and ophthalmopathy. RNA transcripts yielded amplified TCR beta CDR3 regions. In the first-round RT-PCR of the TCR CDR3, the HTBI primer set was used. One entry per CDR3 protein results from TCRdb running MiXCR on the multiplex PCR reads. The data show some 770,000 distinct CDR3 sequences, with over 15% seen just once and around 7.7% held by the top ten. Sequencing was carried out using blood. All receptors come from a young man with Graves' hyperthyroidism.

This clonotype appeared a few times. J is TRBJ2-1 and V is TRBV11-2; 11 nucleotides match TRBD2. The CDR3 consists of 14 residues. From germline, CDR1 is SGHAT and CDR2 FQNNGV. After removal of 2 bases from V and 10 bases from J, the junction contained 4 bases not matched to a gene. As DNA, the CDR3 is TGTGCCAGCAGCTTAACTAGCGGGAGTCGGGAGCAGTTCTTC. Its translation is CASSLTSGSREQFF.

A remark on this clonotype: The junction departs from the called germline gene at one end, perhaps through a read error. This chain connects TRBV5-1 to TRBJ1-4, with 7 bases identical to TRBD1. Germline CDR1 is SGHRS and CDR2 is YFSETQ. This CDR3 is built from 15 residues. This chain's CDR3 is CASSLSRGRGEKLFF. Here the CDR3 DNA reads TGTGCCAGCAGCTTGAGTAGGGGGCGAGGTGAAAAACTGTTTTTT.

This chain joins TRBV7-9 and TRBJ2-1; D perhaps matches TRBD1 (6 bases). The CDR3 extends over 16 amino acids. Germline CDR1 is SEHNR and CDR2 is FQNEAQ (reference sequence). Between the trimmed V and J ends, which lost 6 bases and 0 bases, there was a span of 15 bases. The CDR3 sequence: CASRLGGAGSYNEQFF. The DNA for the CDR3 is TGTGCCAGCAGACTAGGGGGAGCAGGCTCCTACAATGAGCAGTTCTTC.

CDR3 coding DNA: TGTGCCAGCAGGGGGAGCCCAGGCATTCAGTACTTC. This gives the protein CASRGSPGIQYF. The genes are TRBV11-2 and TRBJ2-4; tentatively, D is TRBD2 (5 bases). The CDR3 runs 12 residues. The germline V and J ends were trimmed by 6 bases and 9 bases, with 12 bases remaining between them. Germline CDR1 is SGHAT and CDR2 is FQNNGV. Using reference TRBV11-2 and TRBJ2-4 for the parts outside the CDR3, the full variable domain is EAGVAQSPRYKIIEKRQSVAFWCNPISGHATLYWYQQILGQGPKLLIQFQNNGVVDDSQLPKDRFSAERLKGVDSTLKIQPAKLEDSAVYLCASRGSPGIQYFGAGTRLSVL.

The genes are TRBV20-1 and TRBJ1-5, with 9 bases lining up with TRBD1. The CDR3 loop spans 14 amino acids. Germline CDR1 and CDR2: DFQATT and SNEGSKA (reference sequence). J was trimmed by 6 bases and V by 5 bases; bases with no gene match: 8. The CDR3, as DNA: TGCAGTGCTGTCACAGGGGGCTCAACTCAGCCCCAGCATTTT. Translated: CSAVTGGSTQPQHF.

This clonotype appeared a few times. The genes are TRBV7-2 and TRBJ1-1; D is uncertain. This CDR3 has 17 amino acids. Per the germline V gene, CDR1 is SGHTA and CDR2 is FQGNSA. V dropped 2 bases and J dropped 5 bases, with 21 bases sitting between them. CDR3 DNA sequence: TGTGCCAGCAGCTTAATTCGATTTCAGGCCTGGAGGACTGAAGCTTTCTTT. This sequence encodes CASSLIRFQAWRTEAFF.

V is TRBV10-2 and J is TRBJ1-6; a weak D match, TRBD1 (5 bases). CDR1 is WSHSY and CDR2 is SAAADI in the germline V gene. V was trimmed by 2 bases and J by 7 bases, leaving 9 bases between them. CDR3 length: 14 residues. CDR3 amino acids: CASSEGGRNSPLHF. CDR3 DNA: TGCGCCAGCAGTGAGGGGGGTCGAAATTCACCCCTCCACTTT.